Listed below are T cell receptor beta chains from one sample, sequenced in a study of T-cell reconstitution after alpha-beta-depleted transplantation in children. TCRdb re-called the PCR reads through MiXCR, storing one row per CDR3 protein. The table lists about 420,000 distinct CDR3 sequences, under 20% of them singletons, with roughly 27% in the top ten. Source: PBMCs, mostly from graft donor cells, taken 360 days after TCRalphabeta/CD19-depleted stem cell transplant. These receptors came from a boy under two years old who had a stem cell transplant for Wiskott-Aldrich syndrome, so the T cells may come from the graft donor. CDR3s include the opening cysteine and the closing phenylalanine or tryptophan. The D gene is left open where the match is weak. Not every row has a clone size; where given, it reads once, few, many or a size class.

cdr3_aa	cdr3_nt	clone_size	j_call	v_call	d_call
CASSLTGYTEAFF	TGTGCCAGCAGTTTGACAGGGTACACTGAAGCTTTCTTT	many	TRBJ1-1	TRBV12-3/TRBV12-4	TRBD1
CSAETQYF	TGCAGTGCCGAGACCCAGTACTTC	few	TRBJ2-5	TRBV20-1	.
CATSRDLTGFWYNEQFF	TGTGCCACCAGCAGAGATCTTACCGGCTTTTGGTACAATGAGCAGTTCTTC	few	TRBJ2-1	TRBV15	.
CASSQDPSTGELFF	TGCGCCAGCAGCCAAGACCCTTCGACCGGGGAGCTGTTTTTT	.	TRBJ2-2	TRBV4-3	.
CASSQDRRGPYNEQFF	TGTGCCAGCAGCCAAGATCGACGGGGGCCCTACAATGAGCAGTTCTTC	many	TRBJ2-1	TRBV4-2	.
CASSGTMETQYF	TGTGCCAGCAGTGGGACTATGGAGACCCAGTACTTC	few	TRBJ2-5	TRBV25-1	.
CASRGGQGLRGSYNEQFF	TGTGCCAGCAGGGGCGGACAGGGCCTTCGGGGCTCCTACAATGAGCAGTTCTTC	.	TRBJ2-1	TRBV5-6	TRBD1
CASSQVRDRGLTDTQYF	TGCGCCAGCAGCCAAGTTCGGGACAGGGGCCTCACAGATACGCAGTATTTT	.	TRBJ2-3	TRBV4-1	TRBD1
CASIDTGTANTGELFF	TGTGCCAGCATCGACACCGGGACAGCGAACACCGGGGAGCTGTTTTTT	few	TRBJ2-2	TRBV6-1	TRBD1
CSARKGSSYNEQFF	TGCAGTGCTAGAAAGGGAAGCTCCTACAATGAGCAGTTCTTC	once	TRBJ2-1	TRBV20-1	.
CASSLQGAQYF	TGTGCCAGCAGCCTTCAGGGGGCCCAGTACTTC	few	TRBJ2-5	TRBV5-5	TRBD1
CASSARVFDGEQFF	TGTGCCAGCAGCGCGAGAGTCTTTGATGGTGAGCAGTTCTTC	.	TRBJ2-1	TRBV9	.
CASSFKTDRLTDTQYF	TGCGCCAGCAGCTTTAAGACAGACCGGCTCACAGATACGCAGTATTTT	few	TRBJ2-3	TRBV5-1	.
CASSGQGIKNIQYF	TGTGCCAGCAGTGGCCAGGGTATCAAAAACATTCAGTACTTC	few	TRBJ2-4	TRBV6-1	.
CASSEGRAEAFF	TGTGCCAGCAGTGAGGGGAGAGCTGAAGCTTTCTTT	.	TRBJ1-1	TRBV2	.
CASTQQRDTQYF	TGCGCCAGCACCCAGCAAAGAGATACGCAGTATTTT	.	TRBJ2-3	TRBV10-2	.
CASSFETGGQETQYF	TGTGCCAGCAGCTTCGAGACAGGGGGCCAAGAGACCCAGTACTTC	.	TRBJ2-5	TRBV7-2	TRBD1
CASRHSGGASGEQYF	TGTGCCAGCAGACATAGCGGGGGGGCCTCAGGAGAGCAGTACTTC	.	TRBJ2-7	TRBV12-3/TRBV12-4	TRBD2
CASSERELYEQYF	TGTGCCAGCAGTGAGAGGGAACTCTACGAGCAGTACTTC	once	TRBJ2-7	TRBV2	.
CSASALAGGRETQYF	TGCAGTGCTAGTGCACTAGCGGGGGGTCGAGAGACCCAGTACTTC	.	TRBJ2-5	TRBV20-1	TRBD2
CCEKSLAGGSSYNEQFF	TGCTGCGAAAAATCTCTAGCGGGCGGGAGCTCCTACAATGAGCAGTTCTTC	once	TRBJ2-1	TRBV20-1	TRBD2
CSARARGQGHEQYF	TGCAGTGCTAGGGCCCGGGGACAGGGCCACGAGCAGTACTTC	.	TRBJ2-7	TRBV20-1	TRBD1
CASSYSFGTSYEQYF	TGTGCCAGCAGTTACTCTTTTGGCACTTCCTACGAGCAGTACTTC	few	TRBJ2-7	TRBV6-5	.
CAISESVLGFLGDEQFF	TGTGCCATCAGTGAGTCGGTGTTGGGGTTTCTTGGGGATGAGCAGTTCTTC	few	TRBJ2-1	TRBV10-3	.
CSAGQDTDTQYF	TGCAGCGCCGGACAGGACACAGATACGCAGTATTTT	.	TRBJ2-3	TRBV29-1	TRBD1
CSARVPTGVGNEQFF	TGCAGTGCTAGAGTCCCGACAGGGGTGGGAAATGAGCAGTTCTTC	.	TRBJ2-1	TRBV20-1	TRBD1
CASSGGGALPSKNIQYF	TGCGCCAGCAGCGGGGGGGGGGCCCTCCCGTCCAAAAACATTCAGTACTTC	.	TRBJ2-4	TRBV10-2	TRBD2
CASSAISGDQPQHF	TGTGCCAGCAGTGCCATTTCGGGAGATCAGCCCCAGCATTTT	.	TRBJ1-5	TRBV12-3/TRBV12-4	.
CSALRTGGYNEQYF	TGCAGTGCTCTAAGGACAGGGGGCTACAACGAGCAGTACTTC	.	TRBJ2-7	TRBV20-1	TRBD1
CASSFPGQGAYTFSYEQYF	TGTGCCAGCAGTTTTCCGGGACAGGGGGCCTACACGTTCTCCTACGAGCAGTACTTC	.	TRBJ2-7	TRBV28	TRBD1
CASSRPGQGRQTGEQYF	TGTGCCAGCAGCCGACCGGGCCAAGGTCGCCAGACGGGCGAGCAGTACTTC	.	TRBJ2-7	TRBV13	.
CASSRGGTYYTRQFF	TGTGCCAGCAGTCGGGGGGGGACGTACTACACCCGGCAGTTCTTC	few	TRBJ2-1	TRBV5-5	TRBD2
CASSSGTVDYGYTF	TGTGCCAGCAGTAGCGGGACAGTCGACTATGGCTACACCTTC	.	TRBJ1-2	TRBV12-3/TRBV12-4	TRBD1
CASSFFGWGRYNEQFF	TGTGCCAGCAGTTTCTTTGGTTGGGGACGTTACAATGAGCAGTTCTTC	many	TRBJ2-1	TRBV12-3/TRBV12-4	.
CASSPGPPDEQYF	TGTGCCAGCAGCCCCGGACCACCAGACGAGCAGTACTTC	once	TRBJ2-7	TRBV7-8	.
CSARGGNNQPQHF	TGCAGTGCTAGGGGTGGTAACAATCAGCCCCAGCATTTT	.	TRBJ1-5	TRBV20-1	.
CASSAGVWFGTDTQYF	TGTGCCAGCAGCGCAGGAGTTTGGTTTGGCACAGATACGCAGTATTTT	.	TRBJ2-3	TRBV7-2	.
CSAPKYGTSTDTQYF	TGCAGTGCCCCCAAATATGGGACTTCCACAGATACGCAGTATTTT	few	TRBJ2-3	TRBV20-1	.
CASSFVDDGGYTF	TGTGCCAGCAGTTTTGTAGATGACGGCGGCTACACCTTC	few	TRBJ1-2	TRBV12-3/TRBV12-4	.
CASNPSGGLGETQYF	TGTGCCAGCAACCCTAGCGGGGGTTTGGGAGAGACCCAGTACTTC	few	TRBJ2-5	TRBV27	TRBD2
CSGIKEYEQFF	TGCAGCGGCATAAAGGAGTATGAGCAGTTCTTC	few	TRBJ2-1	TRBV29-1	.
CASSYSRILGTGKRPQHF	TGTGCCAGCAGTTACTCTCGGATACTTGGGACAGGGAAGAGGCCCCAGCATTTT	few	TRBJ1-5	TRBV6-2/TRBV6-3	TRBD1
CSAEGAEDTQYF	TGCAGCGCTGAGGGGGCGGAAGATACGCAGTATTTT	few	TRBJ2-3	TRBV29-1	TRBD1
CASSQVNRRTEAFF	TGTGCCAGCAGCCAAGTGAACAGGAGAACTGAAGCTTTCTTT	few	TRBJ1-1	TRBV14	.
CASSRTVEIEGEEQYF	TGTGCCAGCAGCCGGACCGTAGAGATTGAGGGGGAAGAGCAGTACTTC	.	TRBJ2-7	TRBV11-2	.